This TCR beta chain was identified during a study of cytomegalovirus exposure and HLA in healthy donors. The study ran its PCR with 60 Vbeta and 13 Jbeta primers. Clones were read by immunoSEQ multiplex PCR, and TCRdb kept only the in-frame ones, dropping some. The repertoire table contains about 130,000 clones. V dropped 7 bases and J dropped 2 bases, with 11 bases sitting between them. Per the germline V gene, CDR1 is LNHDA and CDR2 is SQIVND (reference sequence). The CDR3 totals 13 residues. Whole-study results and caveats: A few chains linked to CMV were shown in vitro to be specific for CMV antigens.

Comment on this clone: Its antigen remains unknown.

This TCR was sampled from a woman in her fifties or sixties in good health and CMV-seronegative. Sequencing was carried out using PBMCs. This chain uses TRBV19 with TRBJ2-5; D may be TRBD2 (6 bases). The CDR3 region is CASNYGGQETQYF. The CDR3 DNA reads as TGTGCCAGTAACTACGGGGGTCAAGAGACCCAGTACTTC.